This T cell receptor beta chain was captured in a study of T cell responses to AZD1222 COVID-19 vaccine. Findings of the study overall: An increase in Spike-specific TCR breadth and depth was observed after two AZD1222 doses.

V shed 0 bases and J 12 bases; nucleotides not matched to a gene: 11. CDR3 length equals 17 residues. Germline V lookup: CDR1 KGHDR, CDR2 SFDVKD. Libraries were prepared by immunoSEQ multiplex PCR; TCRdb keeps only in-frame clonotypes and omits some of them. The table shows about 120,000 clones, with more than 75% occurring only once. Concerning this clone itself: What it binds is not known.

This clonotype was sampled from an adult in good health. This chain uses TRBV24-1 with TRBJ2-1; 12 nucleotides match TRBD2. The sequencing used peripheral blood, collected on day 0 of AZD1222 vaccination. The CDR3 nucleotides are TGTGCCACCAGTGATTTGGCCCTAGCGGGAGGGCACGTCGGGCAGTTCTTC. The encoded protein is CATSDLALAGGHVGQFF.